Listed below are T cell receptor beta chains from one sample, sequenced in a study of shared clonotypes between healthy human individuals. Using immunoSEQ multiplex PCR, the repertoire was profiled, and TCRdb retains in-frame clones only, with some absent. The sample shows around 2.1 million clones, approximately 94% of them seen only once. Sample: naive CD4+ T cells sorted from blood. These receptors were collected from a man aged 18 to 29 in good health. The CDR3 runs from the conserved cysteine through the conserved F or W. A D gene is named only where the DNA matches it firmly. Clone size is stated in some rows and not others, as once, few, many or a class when expanded.

J gene: TRBJ1-2
V gene: TRBV4-1
D gene: .
clone size: .
CDR3 protein: CASSQDNSLRGYTF
CDR3 DNA: TGCGCCAGCAGCCAAGATAACAGCCTTAGGGGCTACACCTTC

J gene: TRBJ2-1
V gene: TRBV27
D gene: .
clone size: .
CDR3 protein: CASSPTPHRFSSYNEQFF
CDR3 DNA: TGTGCCAGCAGTCCAACCCCTCACAGGTTTAGCTCCTACAATGAGCAGTTCTTC

J gene: TRBJ1-6
V gene: TRBV27
D gene: TRBD1
clone size: .
CDR3 protein: CASSFTGAVSPLHF
CDR3 DNA: TGTGCCAGCAGTTTTACAGGGGCCGTATCACCCCTCCACTTT

J gene: TRBJ2-7
V gene: TRBV4-1
D gene: TRBD1
clone size: .
CDR3 protein: CASSQVAGQGSYEQYF
CDR3 DNA: TGCGCCAGCAGCCAAGTGGCGGGACAGGGTTCCTACGAGCAGTACTTC

J gene: TRBJ1-4
V gene: TRBV4-3
D gene: .
clone size: .
CDR3 protein: CASSQGSRQNNEKLFF
CDR3 DNA: TGCGCCAGCAGCCAAGGTTCCCGACAGAATAATGAAAAACTGTTTTTT

J gene: TRBJ2-2
V gene: TRBV6-5
D gene: .
clone size: .
CDR3 protein: CASSRYGELFF
CDR3 DNA: TGTGCCAGCAGCCGCTACGGGGAGCTGTTTTTT

J gene: TRBJ1-2
V gene: TRBV30
D gene: .
clone size: .
CDR3 protein: CAWSSNPGTYYGYTF
CDR3 DNA: TGTGCCTGGAGTTCAAACCCCGGGACTTACTATGGCTACACCTTC

J gene: TRBJ1-1
V gene: TRBV6-5
D gene: .
clone size: .
CDR3 protein: CASSYSGLPEAFF
CDR3 DNA: TGTGCCAGCAGTTACTCTGGACTCCCTGAAGCTTTCTTT

J gene: TRBJ2-7
V gene: TRBV28
D gene: TRBD1
clone size: once
CDR3 protein: CASKKGGQGEQYF
CDR3 DNA: TGTGCCAGCAAGAAGGGAGGACAGGGCGAGCAGTACTTC

J gene: TRBJ2-7
V gene: TRBV2
D gene: .
clone size: .
CDR3 protein: CASGGANSYEQYF
CDR3 DNA: TGTGCCAGCGGGGGGGCAAACTCCTACGAGCAGTACTTC

J gene: TRBJ1-5
V gene: TRBV10-1
D gene: TRBD1
clone size: once
CDR3 protein: CASRGQVYQPQHF
CDR3 DNA: TGCGCCAGCAGAGGACAGGTATATCAGCCCCAGCATTTT

J gene: TRBJ1-5
V gene: TRBV4-3
D gene: .
clone size: .
CDR3 protein: CASSQHLGVSNQPQHF
CDR3 DNA: TGCGCCAGCAGCCAACATCTCGGGGTGTCAAATCAGCCCCAGCATTTT

J gene: TRBJ2-1
V gene: TRBV6-1
D gene: TRBD1
clone size: .
CDR3 protein: CASSIRDRGIYEQFF
CDR3 DNA: TGTGCCAGCAGCATCCGGGACAGGGGAATATATGAGCAGTTCTTC

J gene: TRBJ2-1
V gene: TRBV9
D gene: .
clone size: once
CDR3 protein: CASSLTVDNEQFF
CDR3 DNA: TGTGCCAGCAGCCTTACGGTCGACAATGAGCAGTTCTTC

J gene: TRBJ2-1
V gene: TRBV18
D gene: .
clone size: .
CDR3 protein: CASSRGREKTAEQFF
CDR3 DNA: TGTGCCAGCTCGCGGGGGCGGGAGAAAACCGCTGAGCAGTTCTTC

J gene: TRBJ2-7
V gene: TRBV7-9
D gene: TRBD2
clone size: .
CDR3 protein: CASSPGGSKYEQYF
CDR3 DNA: TGTGCCAGCAGCCCCGGCGGGAGTAAGTACGAGCAGTACTTC

J gene: TRBJ2-7
V gene: TRBV12-5
D gene: .
clone size: .
CDR3 protein: CASGLEHFEQYF
CDR3 DNA: TGTGCTAGTGGTTTGGAGCACTTCGAGCAGTACTTC

J gene: TRBJ1-5
V gene: TRBV27
D gene: TRBD1
clone size: .
CDR3 protein: CASRDGDRGSNQPQHF
CDR3 DNA: TGTGCCAGCAGGGATGGGGACAGGGGAAGTAATCAGCCCCAGCATTTT

J gene: TRBJ2-7
V gene: TRBV10-3
D gene: TRBD2
clone size: .
CDR3 protein: CAISESASGGYEQYF
CDR3 DNA: TGTGCCATCAGTGAGTCGGCTAGCGGGGGCTACGAGCAGTACTTC

J gene: TRBJ2-7
V gene: TRBV6-5
D gene: .
clone size: .
CDR3 protein: CASSYSGRGPYEQYF
CDR3 DNA: TGTGCCAGCAGTTACTCGGGTAGGGGCCCCTACGAGCAGTACTTC

J gene: TRBJ1-2
V gene: TRBV7-2
D gene: .
clone size: .
CDR3 protein: CASSLVAAGALF
CDR3 DNA: .

J gene: TRBJ1-1
V gene: TRBV29-1
D gene: TRBD1
clone size: .
CDR3 protein: CSVEDLGQGAGTEAFF
CDR3 DNA: TGCAGCGTTGAAGATCTGGGACAGGGGGCCGGCACTGAAGCTTTCTTT

J gene: TRBJ2-1
V gene: TRBV5-1
D gene: .
clone size: .
CDR3 protein: CASSTGGGSSYNEQFF
CDR3 DNA: TGCGCCAGCAGCACCGGAGGCGGTAGCTCCTACAATGAGCAGTTCTTC

J gene: TRBJ2-6
V gene: TRBV21-1
D gene: .
clone size: .
CDR3 protein: CASSTKTDNYSGANVLTF
CDR3 DNA: TGTGCCAGCAGCACCAAAACGGATAATTACTCGGGGGCCAACGTCCTGACTTTC

J gene: TRBJ1-4
V gene: TRBV28
D gene: TRBD1
clone size: .
CDR3 protein: CASQLGQVREKLFF
CDR3 DNA: TGTGCCAGTCAATTGGGACAGGTCCGGGAAAAACTGTTTTTT

J gene: TRBJ1-5
V gene: TRBV19
D gene: TRBD1
clone size: few
CDR3 protein: CASSTDPTGGSNQPQHF
CDR3 DNA: TGTGCCAGTAGTACCGACCCGACAGGGGGTAGCAATCAGCCCCAGCATTTT

J gene: TRBJ2-7
V gene: TRBV2
D gene: TRBD1
clone size: .
CDR3 protein: CASRSGTGYNHEQYF
CDR3 DNA: TGTGCCAGCCGGTCTGGGACAGGGTATAACCACGAGCAGTACTTC

J gene: TRBJ2-7
V gene: TRBV13
D gene: .
clone size: .
CDR3 protein: CASSSRSGSTEQYF
CDR3 DNA: TGTGCCAGCAGCTCCCGCAGCGGGTCTACGGAGCAGTACTTC

J gene: TRBJ2-7
V gene: TRBV5-1
D gene: TRBD2
clone size: .
CDR3 protein: CASSPDPPTSGRTYEQYF
CDR3 DNA: TGCGCCAGCAGCCCGGACCCTCCGACTAGCGGGAGAACCTACGAGCAGTACTTC

J gene: TRBJ2-7
V gene: TRBV28
D gene: .
clone size: .
CDR3 protein: CASSLGGSSYEQYF
CDR3 DNA: TGTGCCAGCAGTTTAGGCGGCAGCTCCTACGAGCAGTACTTC

J gene: TRBJ1-5
V gene: TRBV7-9
D gene: TRBD1
clone size: .
CDR3 protein: CAVQGAVGNQPQHF
CDR3 DNA: TGTGCCGTCCAGGGGGCGGTGGGCAATCAGCCCCAGCATTTT

J gene: TRBJ1-4
V gene: TRBV30
D gene: .
clone size: .
CDR3 protein: CAWSVRTSDNEKLFF
CDR3 DNA: TGTGCCTGGAGTGTACGGACAAGTGATAATGAAAAACTGTTTTTT

J gene: TRBJ2-6
V gene: TRBV5-4
D gene: .
clone size: .
CDR3 protein: CASSWGTGSGANVLTF
CDR3 DNA: TGTGCCAGCAGCTGGGGAACAGGCTCTGGGGCCAACGTCCTGACTTTC

J gene: TRBJ2-7
V gene: TRBV10-3
D gene: .
clone size: .
CDR3 protein: CAISGTADYEQYF
CDR3 DNA: TGTGCCATCAGTGGGACGGCCGACTACGAGCAGTACTTC

J gene: TRBJ2-7
V gene: TRBV30
D gene: .
clone size: .
CDR3 protein: CAWRAGGSGTYEQYF
CDR3 DNA: TGTGCCTGGAGGGCTGGGGGGAGCGGAACCTACGAGCAGTACTTC

J gene: TRBJ1-1
V gene: TRBV5-1
D gene: TRBD1
clone size: few
CDR3 protein: CASSWRGDRVNTEAFF
CDR3 DNA: TGCGCCAGCAGCTGGCGGGGAGACAGGGTAAACACTGAAGCTTTCTTT

J gene: TRBJ2-7
V gene: TRBV6-6
D gene: .
clone size: .
CDR3 protein: CASKDSLTYEQYF
CDR3 DNA: TGTGCCAGCAAGGACAGTCTTACCTACGAGCAGTACTTC

J gene: TRBJ2-5
V gene: TRBV30
D gene: .
clone size: .
CDR3 protein: CASDRGGETQYF
CDR3 DNA: TGTGCCTCTGACAGGGGAGGGGAGACCCAGTACTTC

J gene: TRBJ1-6
V gene: TRBV25-1
D gene: .
clone size: .
CDR3 protein: CASIYRAASPLHF
CDR3 DNA: TGTGCCAGCATATATAGGGCGGCTTCACCCCTCCACTTT

J gene: TRBJ1-6
V gene: TRBV4-1
D gene: .
clone size: .
CDR3 protein: CASSPGGSLSYNSPLHF
CDR3 DNA: TGCGCCAGCAGCCCAGGAGGTTCCCTCTCCTATAATTCACCCCTCCACTTT

J gene: TRBJ2-2
V gene: TRBV2
D gene: TRBD2
clone size: .
CDR3 protein: CASKGTSGSNTGELFF
CDR3 DNA: TGTGCCAGCAAAGGGACTAGCGGATCGAACACCGGGGAGCTGTTTTTT

J gene: TRBJ2-1
V gene: TRBV7-9
D gene: .
clone size: .
CDR3 protein: CASSLVSFNEQFF
CDR3 DNA: TGTGCCAGCAGCTTAGTTAGTTTCAATGAGCAGTTCTTC

J gene: TRBJ2-4
V gene: TRBV7-2
D gene: .
clone size: .
CDR3 protein: CASSPPRGIKNIQYF
CDR3 DNA: TGTGCCAGCAGCCCCCCACGCGGGATCAAAAACATTCAGTACTTC

J gene: TRBJ2-1
V gene: TRBV7-3
D gene: TRBD2
clone size: .
CDR3 protein: CASSQGLAGIEEQFF
CDR3 DNA: TGTGCCAGCAGCCAGGGACTAGCGGGGATTGAGGAGCAGTTCTTC

J gene: TRBJ1-3
V gene: TRBV4-1
D gene: TRBD1
clone size: .
CDR3 protein: CASSPRTGGFGNTIYF
CDR3 DNA: TGCGCCAGCAGCCCGCGGACAGGGGGCTTTGGAAACACCATATATTTT

J gene: TRBJ2-7
V gene: TRBV6-5
D gene: .
clone size: .
CDR3 protein: CASSYRDSGPYEQYF
CDR3 DNA: TGTGCCAGCAGTTATCGAGATAGCGGACCCTACGAGCAGTACTTC

J gene: TRBJ1-4
V gene: TRBV20-1
D gene: .
clone size: once
CDR3 protein: CVGGTSEKLFF
CDR3 DNA: TGCGTGGGGGGGACCTCTGAAAAACTGTTTTTT

J gene: TRBJ1-1
V gene: TRBV19
D gene: .
clone size: .
CDR3 protein: CASSIFVATEAFF
CDR3 DNA: TGTGCCAGTAGTATCTTTGTAGCCACTGAAGCTTTCTTT

J gene: TRBJ1-3
V gene: TRBV5-1
D gene: .
clone size: once
CDR3 protein: CASSLSSGNTIYF
CDR3 DNA: TGCGCCAGCAGCTTGTCTTCGGGTAACACCATATATTTT

J gene: TRBJ1-1
V gene: TRBV6-4
D gene: .
clone size: .
CDR3 protein: CASSDQGQGNAFF
CDR3 DNA: TGTGCCAGCAGTGACCAAGGACAAGGTAATGCTTTCTTT

J gene: TRBJ1-1
V gene: TRBV27
D gene: .
clone size: .
CDR3 protein: CASSLLAKGTEAFF
CDR3 DNA: TGTGCCAGCAGTTTACTTGCGAAGGGCACTGAAGCTTTCTTT

J gene: TRBJ2-1
V gene: TRBV7-5
D gene: .
clone size: once
CDR3 protein: CASSFTTGAKQFF
CDR3 DNA: TGTGCCAGCAGCTTCACTACGGGGGCTAAGCAGTTCTTC

J gene: TRBJ2-2
V gene: TRBV6-5
D gene: TRBD1
clone size: .
CDR3 protein: CASGRQGDTGELFF
CDR3 DNA: TGTGCCAGCGGCCGACAGGGGGACACCGGGGAGCTGTTTTTT

J gene: TRBJ2-1
V gene: TRBV7-8
D gene: TRBD1
clone size: .
CDR3 protein: CASSKDRDTYNEQFF
CDR3 DNA: TGTGCCAGCAGCAAGGACAGGGATACCTACAATGAGCAGTTCTTC

J gene: TRBJ1-2
V gene: TRBV5-4
D gene: .
clone size: .
CDR3 protein: CASSLAGLGGDYGYTF
CDR3 DNA: TGTGCCAGCAGCTTGGCGGGCCTAGGGGGGGACTATGGCTACACCTTC